This TCR beta chain was identified during a study of T cell responses to AZD1222 COVID-19 vaccine. Study findings and constraints: Among spike-specific TCRs, nearly half reportedly target unmutated variant regions.

A word on this clone: The antigen is unknown.

Profiled with immunoSEQ multiplex PCR; TCRdb holds only in-frame clones, not every one. The sample includes 100,000 to 150,000 clones, about nine tenths of them seen just once. The TCR comes from an adult in good health. The source was peripheral blood, collected on day 0 of AZD1222 vaccination.

CDR3 bases: TGTGCCACCAGAACCGACAGGGCCTCCTATAATTCACCCCTCCACTTT. This codes for CATRTDRASYNSPLHF. The chain has TRBV15 and TRBJ1-6; 7 positions match TRBD1. CDR1 and CDR2 (germline): LNHNV, YYDKDF (reference sequence). The length of the CDR3 is 16 residues. With V trimmed by 6 bases and J by 0 bases, 5 bases remained unmatched.